A single sample gave rise to the 21 T cell receptor beta chains below, sequenced in a study of radiotherapy plus CTLA-4 blockade in lung cancer. Generated by immunoSEQ multiplex PCR, the TCRdb table keeps only in-frame clones and is missing some. This table holds around 70,000 clones, about four fifths found once. Sequenced material: peripheral blood, taken from a patient treated with radiotherapy plus ipilimumab. Source of these receptors: a human donor with non-small cell lung cancer who had a partial response to radiotherapy plus ipilimumab.

The chain carries TRBV10-2 and TRBJ1-1; D is perhaps TRBD1 (5 bases). The length of the CDR3 is 15 residues. CDR1 WSHSY and CDR2 SAAADI come from the germline V gene. Deletions cut 7 bases from V and 0 bases from J, with 15 bases between. The CDR3 DNA is TGCGCCAGCACTGGGGCTGGCAGCCTGAACACTGAAGCTTTCTTT. This sequence encodes CASTGAGSLNTEAFF.

This clone was seen once. This chain uses TRBV2 with TRBJ2-5, with TRBD1 matching 9 bases. This CDR3 spans 15 amino acids. The trim removed 0 bases at V and 4 bases at J, leaving 3 bases unmatched. CDR1 and CDR2 (germline): SNHLY, FYNNEI. CDR3 protein: CASSEAGTGRETQYF. CDR3 DNA: TGTGCCAGCAGTGAAGCGGGGACAGGGAGAGAGACCCAGTACTTC.

The V and J genes are TRBV6-1 and TRBJ2-2, with TRBD2 identical over 8 bases. CDR3 length: 16 amino acids. The V and J ends lost 2 bases and 7 bases, in that order; junction bases with no gene match: 9. Germline V gives CDR1 MNHNS, CDR2 SASEGT. The CDR3 DNA is TGTGCCAGCAGTGAAAGAGGGCTAGCGGGCAGCGGGGAGCTGTTTTTT. Residues: CASSERGLAGSGELFF.

The CDR3 DNA reads as TGTGCCAGCACCCGAAGGGACAGCCAGACCTACGAGCAGTACTTC. Translation gives CASTRRDSQTYEQYF. The J gene is TRBJ2-7, the V gene TRBV6-5; 7 bases are a match to TRBD1. Germline values: CDR1 MNHEY, CDR2 SVGAGI. The CDR3 is 15 residues long. Trimming at V came to 7 bases and at J to 2 bases, leaving 11 bases not matched to a gene.

This chain joins TRBV5-6 and TRBJ1-1; no firm D call. CDR1 and CDR2 (germline): SGHDT, YYEEEE. This CDR3 has 13 amino acids. The V and J ends lost 0 bases and 5 bases respectively, with 8 bases between them. In DNA form, the CDR3 reads TGTGCCAGCAGCTTGGTTGCGGGGACTGAAGCTTTCTTT. It codes for CASSLVAGTEAFF.

J is TRBJ2-1 and V is TRBV11-1; D might be TRBD1 (6 bases). Trimming took 5 bases from V and 3 from J, leaving 14 bases between them. The CDR3 has 15 residues. Looked up from germline, CDR1 is SGHAT and CDR2 is FQDESV (reference sequence). CDR3 bases: TGTGCCAGCAGCGCCCGGGACAAATACTACAATGAGCAGTTCTTC. It yields the protein CASSARDKYYNEQFF.

V and J are TRBV5-5 and TRBJ2-5, with a weak D call TRBD1 (5 bases). This CDR3 has 17 residues. Trimming stripped 3 bases from V and 5 bases from J, with 23 bases between. Germline values: CDR1 SGHKS, CDR2 YYEKEE (reference sequence). CDR3 region: CASSSEPTGPRDETQYF. As DNA, the CDR3 is TGTGCCAGCAGCTCCGAGCCCACAGGCCCCCGTGACGAGACCCAGTACTTC.

This chain uses TRBV28 with TRBJ2-7; D might be TRBD2 (6 bases). CDR3 length: 15 residues. Looked up from germline, CDR1 is MDHEN and CDR2 is SYDVKM. Trimming took 0 bases from V and 3 from J, leaving 12 bases between them. The CDR3 loop is CASSLWSGLIYEQYF. CDR3 nucleotide sequence: TGTGCCAGCAGTTTATGGTCGGGACTGATCTACGAGCAGTACTTC.

This chain joins TRBV21-1 and TRBJ2-7; the table's D call, TRBD2, was not checked against the DNA. TRBV21-1 is a known pseudogene. This CDR3 is 16 amino acids long. For the CDR3, the DNA is TGTGCCAGCAGCAAAGGGGGGAGGTGGCACTTCTACGAGCAGTACTTC. Protein: CASSKGGRWHFYEQYF.

The chain is built from TRBV30 and TRBJ2-6, with 8 bases matching TRBD1. V was clipped by 5 bases and J by 2 bases; unmatched bases: 2. Germline CDR1 reads GTSNPN; CDR2 reads SVGIG (reference sequence). The CDR3 is made up of 14 amino acids. CDR3 residues: CAWDRGAGANVLTF. CDR3 nucleotide sequence: TGTGCCTGGGACAGGGGTGCTGGGGCCAACGTCCTGACTTTC.

V is TRBV5-1 and J is TRBJ2-5; perhaps TRBD2 as D (5 bases). Germline lookup yields CDR1 SGHRS and CDR2 YFSETQ. This CDR3 has 14 amino acids. The V end lost 1 base, the J end lost 5 bases, and 12 bases lay between the germline ends. The CDR3 here is CASSLMGEGETQYF. For the CDR3, the DNA is TGCGCCAGCAGCTTGATGGGAGAAGGGGAGACCCAGTACTTC. Filled out from reference TRBV5-1 and TRBJ2-5, the complete variable domain reads KAGVTQTPRYLIKTRGQQVTLSCSPISGHRSVSWYQQTPGQGLQFLFEYFSETQRNKGNFPGRFSGRQFSNSRSEMNVSTLELGDSALYLCASSLMGEGETQYFGPGTRLLVL.

This clone came up a few times. Sequence at one end of the junction differs from germline and may be a read error. The V gene is TRBV6-5, the J gene TRBJ2-1; D is undetermined. Germline CDR1 is MNHEY and CDR2 is SVGAGI. The CDR3 sequence is 13 residues long. CDR3 residues: CASSLDSDNEQFF. Here the CDR3 DNA reads TGTGCCAGCAGCCTTGACTCCGACAATGAGCAGTTCTTC.

This chain links TRBV9 with TRBJ1-5; the D is unclear. The CDR3 has 17 amino acids. The V gene's germline CDR1 is SGDLS and CDR2 YYNGEE. The ends were cut back, 4 bases at V and 3 bases at J, with 20 bases in the middle. The CDR3 is CASSQIVAVNFNQPQHF. CDR3 bases: TGTGCCAGCAGCCAGATCGTAGCGGTGAATTTCAATCAGCCCCAGCATTTT.

In nucleotides, the CDR3 is TGTGCCAGCAGCAAGGGGACAGGGCAAACCGGGGAGCTGTTTTTT. Encoded protein: CASSKGTGQTGELFF. V is TRBV7-3 and J is TRBJ2-2; 9 bases are shared with TRBD1. The CDR3 contains 15 residues. Unmatched junction bases numbered 6, after V lost 5 bases and J lost 5 bases. Germline V gives CDR1 SGHTA, CDR2 FQGTGA.

The chain recombines TRBV5-8 with TRBJ2-5, with 11 bases identical to TRBD2. V lost 5 bases to trimming and J lost 11 bases; unmatched junction nucleotides: 11. Germline CDR1 SGHTS, CDR2 YDEGEE. This CDR3 spans 14 amino acids. In nucleotides, the CDR3 is TGTGCCAGCAGTACGGGACTAGCGGTCTCTGAGCAGTACTTC. It encodes CASSTGLAVSEQYF.

V gene TRBV4-1 combines with J gene TRBJ2-6, with 8 bases that match TRBD1. Germline V gene sequence: CDR1 MGHRA, CDR2 YSYEKL. The CDR3 contains 16 residues. V lost 2 bases and J lost 2; bases outside the gene matches: 2. The CDR3 DNA reads as TGCGCCAGCAGCCAACCGGACAGGGCTGGGGCCAACGTCCTGACTTTC. Its translation is CASSQPDRAGANVLTF.

The genes are TRBV10-3 and TRBJ2-5, with 8 positions matching TRBD2. From germline, CDR1 is ENHRY and CDR2 SYGVKD. CDR3 length: 16 residues. With V trimmed by 4 bases and J by 5 bases, 12 bases remained unmatched. DNA of the CDR3: TGTGCCATCAGTGGGCAACGGGGGGGAGTTCAGGAGACCCAGTACTTC. Protein sequence: CAISGQRGGVQETQYF.

V gene TRBV7-3 combines with J gene TRBJ2-2; D is ambiguous. The CDR3 runs 15 residues. V shed 1 base and J shed 3 bases, with 9 bases lying between them. Germline-derived CDR1 and CDR2 are SGHTA and FQGTGA. The CDR3 region has the DNA TGTGCCAGCAGCTTAAGTCTGCGAGACACCGGGGAGCTGTTTTTT. Residues: CASSLSLRDTGELFF.

The V call is TRBV7-3, the J call TRBJ2-3; perhaps TRBD1 as D (6 bases). The CDR3 contains 14 residues. V shed 4 bases and J shed 4 bases, with 12 bases lying between them. Germline V gene data show CDR1 as SGHTA and CDR2 as FQGTGA. The CDR3 is CASSSARQADTQYF. In DNA form, the CDR3 reads TGTGCCAGCAGCTCCGCCAGACAGGCAGATACGCAGTATTTT.

The CDR3 DNA sequence: TGTGCCAGTTCAGCCCGGGACAGGGCGGGTGGCTACACCTTC. Encoded protein: CASSARDRAGGYTF. The genes are TRBV19 and TRBJ1-2, with 9 bases matching TRBD1. The trim removed 8 bases at V and 7 bases at J, leaving 11 bases unmatched. The CDR3 extends over 14 amino acids. Germline V gene sequence: CDR1 LNHDA, CDR2 SQIVND (reference sequence).

The CDR3 coding sequence is TGTGCCAGCAGCTTAGCGCGGACAGATACGCAGTATTTT. It is translated as CASSLARTDTQYF. The chain links TRBV7-2 to TRBJ2-3; D remains unclear. The germline CDR1 and CDR2 sequences are SGHTA and FQGNSA. The length of the CDR3 is 13 residues. The V and J ends lost 0 bases and 3 bases respectively, with 4 bases between them.